Reported below is one TCR beta chain. Cohort 3 recovered donors had two negative PCRs, clearance, or symptom resolution. This sample is drawn from a study of blood T cell repertoires in COVID-19. CDR1 and CDR2 from the germline V gene are MNHEY and SVGAGI. The ends were cut back, 7 bases at V and 8 bases at J, with 14 bases in the middle. There are 12 residues in the CDR3. Sequencing was performed with immunoSEQ multiplex PCR; in TCRdb, only in-frame clones are kept and a portion is missing. The sample comprises more than 150,000 clones, approximately 86% of which are singletons, and approximately 2.2% rests with the top ten.

The clonotype comes from a woman in her twenties or thirties who had recovered from COVID-19. The genes are TRBV6-5 and TRBJ1-1, with a weak D call TRBD1 (6 bases). Material for sequencing was PBMCs or T cells enriched from blood (not recorded which). The DNA for the CDR3 is TGTGCCAGCAACGCGGACAGACCCGAAGCTTTCTTT. Protein: CASNADRPEAFF.